This TCR beta chain was recovered during a study of T cell responses to AZD1222 COVID-19 vaccine. Notes on the study in general: The repertoires were collected only after the peak T cell response. Just five to seven people given AZD1222 tested seropositive at baseline. Vaccination with two AZD1222 doses was followed by a rise in Spike-specific TCR breadth and depth. White British people made up most donors, females outnumbered males, and clonal diversity was possibly underestimated.

The method was immunoSEQ multiplex PCR; TCRdb's version includes in-frame clones alone and lacks a portion of them. The data show fewer than 150,000 clones, about 88% seen once. The CDR3 totals 14 residues. Germline V gives CDR1 LNHDA, CDR2 SQIVND (reference sequence). V was shortened by 3 bases and J by 9 bases, with 15 bases between the two germline ends. Concerning this clone: Its antigen is currently unknown.

This receptor was obtained from an adult in good health. The rearrangement links TRBV19 to TRBJ1-5, with no clear D. The sequences come from peripheral blood, collected on day 0 of AZD1222 vaccination. CDR3 sequence (DNA): TGTGCCAGTAGTATTGGGAAGGCCGCGGGGCCCCAGCATTTT. It translates to CASSIGKAAGPQHF.